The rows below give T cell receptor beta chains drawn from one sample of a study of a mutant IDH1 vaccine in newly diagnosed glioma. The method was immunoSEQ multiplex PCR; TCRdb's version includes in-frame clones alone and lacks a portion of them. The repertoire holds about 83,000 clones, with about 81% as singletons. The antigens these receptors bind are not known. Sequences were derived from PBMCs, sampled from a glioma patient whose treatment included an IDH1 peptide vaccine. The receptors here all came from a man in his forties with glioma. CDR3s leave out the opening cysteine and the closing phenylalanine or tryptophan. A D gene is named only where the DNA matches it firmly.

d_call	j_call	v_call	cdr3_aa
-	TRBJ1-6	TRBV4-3	ASSQAGLNSPLH
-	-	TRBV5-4	ASSTQSSSYEQY
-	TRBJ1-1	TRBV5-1	ASSLEGPANTEAF
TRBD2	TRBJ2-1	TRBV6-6	ASSPGGLATYNEQF
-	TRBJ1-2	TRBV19	ASSIEGRVSNYGYT
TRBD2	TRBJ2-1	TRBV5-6	ASSLPGLAYNEQF
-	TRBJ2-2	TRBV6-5	ASSYSTGVTGELF
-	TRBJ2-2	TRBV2	ASSGGPMAGELF
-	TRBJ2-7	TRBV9	ASSVGPLGKIYEQY
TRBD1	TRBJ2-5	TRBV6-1	ASSESAGGQETQY
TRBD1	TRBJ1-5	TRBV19	ASSSGTGEGNQPQH
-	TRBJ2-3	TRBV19	ASIPPRGRPDTQY
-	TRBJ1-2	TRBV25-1	ASSEYEADYGYT
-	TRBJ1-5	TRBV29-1	SVEEGGANQPQH